These T cell receptor beta chains were read from a single sample in a study of PD-L1 blockade in urothelial cancer. Generated by immunoSEQ multiplex PCR, the TCRdb table keeps only in-frame clones and is missing some. The sample has around 100,000 clones, under 95% seen once. The sequences come from PBMCs, collected around atezolizumab (anti-PD-L1) treatment. These receptors were taken from a man between 60 and 70 years old with urothelial cancer. The CDR3 runs from the conserved cysteine through the conserved F or W. A D gene is named only where the DNA matches it firmly. Some rows have no size entry. The others give once, few or many, or a class for an expanded clone.

j_call d_call v_call cdr3_length clone_size cdr3_aa cdr3_nt
TRBJ1-3 TRBD1 TRBV7-2 15 NA CASSLQGASGPTIYF TGTGCCAGCAGCTTACAGGGGGCATCTGGACCAACCATATATTTT
TRBJ2-3 NA TRBV6-5 15 NA CASSHGVEGRYTQYF TGTGCCAGCAGCCACGGGGTGGAGGGAAGGTATACGCAGTATTTT
TRBJ1-2 TRBD1 TRBV6-6 14 NA CASSYPDRGSSYTF TGTGCCAGCAGTTACCCCGACAGGGGTTCGAGCTACACCTTC
TRBJ2-1 NA TRBV6-5 13 NA CASSYPGFNEQFF TGTGCCAGCAGTTATCCAGGGTTCAATGAGCAGTTCTTC
TRBJ2-7 NA TRBV7-2 13 NA CASSPPSSYEQYF TGTGCCAGCAGCCCACCGAGTTCCTACGAGCAGTACTTC
TRBJ1-1 TRBD1 TRBV25-1 15 NA CASSEGDRAATEAFF TGTGCCAGCAGTGAAGGGGACAGGGCGGCCACTGAAGCTTTCTTT
TRBJ1-1 NA TRBV4-3 14 NA CASSQRAGDTEAFF TGCGCCAGCAGCCAACGAGCGGGGGACACTGAAGCTTTCTTT
TRBJ2-7 NA TRBV11-2 12 NA CASSSRGYEQYF TGTGCCAGCAGCTCCAGGGGATACGAGCAGTACTTC
TRBJ1-1 NA TRBV5-1 13 NA CASSLEANTEAFF TGCGCCAGCAGCTTAGAGGCGAACACTGAAGCTTTCTTT
TRBJ1-1 TRBD1 TRBV30 14 NA CAWSVLGQGAEAFF TGTGCCTGGAGTGTACTGGGCCAGGGGGCTGAAGCTTTCTTT
TRBJ2-1 NA TRBV6-1 16 NA CASSEEPVQRGNEQFF TGTGCCAGCAGTGAAGAGCCAGTCCAAAGGGGCAATGAGCAGTTCTTC
TRBJ2-7 NA TRBV19 12 few CASSIGGYEQYF TGTGCCAGTAGTATAGGAGGCTACGAGCAGTACTTC
TRBJ1-2 TRBD1 TRBV2 12 once CASTLDRAGYTF TGTGCCAGCACCCTCGACAGGGCGGGCTACACCTTC
TRBJ1-1 NA TRBV4-1 13 NA CASSQGQLSEAFF TGCGCCAGCAGCCAAGGGCAGTTATCTGAAGCTTTCTTT
TRBJ2-1 TRBD2 TRBV9 16 NA CASSLRTSGIFDEQFF TGTGCCAGCAGCCTCAGGACTAGCGGGATATTCGATGAGCAGTTCTTC
TRBJ2-7 TRBD1 TRBV7-9 17 NA CASSLAAGTGVSSEQYF TGTGCCAGCAGCTTAGCGGCCGGGACAGGGGTATCTTCCGAGCAGTACTTC
TRBJ1-1 TRBD1 TRBV19 13 NA CASRRGPDTEAFF TGTGCCAGTAGAAGGGGGCCAGACACTGAAGCTTTCTTT
TRBJ2-3 TRBD1 TRBV10-1 14 NA CASSEGQGPDTQYF TGCGCCAGCAGTGAGGGACAGGGACCAGATACGCAGTATTTT
TRBJ1-2 NA TRBV5-1 13 NA CASSFGENYGYTF TGCGCCAGCAGCTTCGGAGAGAACTATGGCTACACCTTC